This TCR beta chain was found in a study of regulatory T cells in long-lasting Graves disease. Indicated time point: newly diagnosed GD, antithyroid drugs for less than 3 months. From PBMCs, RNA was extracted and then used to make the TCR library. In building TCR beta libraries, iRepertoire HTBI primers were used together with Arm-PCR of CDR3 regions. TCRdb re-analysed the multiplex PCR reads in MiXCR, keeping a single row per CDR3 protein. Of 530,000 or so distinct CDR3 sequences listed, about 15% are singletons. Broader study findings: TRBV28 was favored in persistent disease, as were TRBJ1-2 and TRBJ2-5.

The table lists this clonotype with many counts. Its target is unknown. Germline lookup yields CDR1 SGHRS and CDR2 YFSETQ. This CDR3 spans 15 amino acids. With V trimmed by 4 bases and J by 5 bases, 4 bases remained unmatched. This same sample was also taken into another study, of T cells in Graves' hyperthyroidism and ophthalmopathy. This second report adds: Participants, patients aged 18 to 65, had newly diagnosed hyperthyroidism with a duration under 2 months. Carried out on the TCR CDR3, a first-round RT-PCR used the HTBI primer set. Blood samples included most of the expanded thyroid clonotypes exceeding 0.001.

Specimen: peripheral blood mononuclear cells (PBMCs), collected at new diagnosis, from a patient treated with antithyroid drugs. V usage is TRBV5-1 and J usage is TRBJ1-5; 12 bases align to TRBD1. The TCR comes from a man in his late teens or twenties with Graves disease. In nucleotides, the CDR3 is TGCGCCAGCAGCCCGGGACAGGGGGCATATCAGCCCCAGCATTTT. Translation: CASSPGQGAYQPQHF.